One T cell receptor (beta chain) is described in this entry. Its cognate antigen is unknown. This entry comes from a study of CD8 T cells in ankylosing spondylitis. Library preparation for TCR beta used quantitative 5'-RACE with molecular barcodes. TCRdb reanalysed the 5' RACE reads using MiXCR and keeps one entry per CDR3 protein. The top ten hold about a fifth of the sample, which has about 750,000 distinct CDR3 sequences, about 20% seen once. The CDR3 is 13 amino acids. Germline V gene data show CDR1 as SGHVS and CDR2 as FQNEAQ. V lost 6 bases to trimming and J lost 0 bases, with 7 bases between them. The study's findings and limits: What appeared characteristic of ankylosing spondylitis blood was a TCR beta motif of several highly homologous variants.

This clonotype originated in a male donor with ankylosing spondylitis. The chain links TRBV7-8 to TRBJ2-3; D is perhaps TRBD2 (6 bases). Sequencing was performed on blood, either unsorted or a sorted T cell fraction (not recorded which). CDR3: CASRLASTDTQYF. The CDR3 DNA follows: TGTGCCAGCAGGCTAGCGAGCACAGATACGCAGTATTTT.